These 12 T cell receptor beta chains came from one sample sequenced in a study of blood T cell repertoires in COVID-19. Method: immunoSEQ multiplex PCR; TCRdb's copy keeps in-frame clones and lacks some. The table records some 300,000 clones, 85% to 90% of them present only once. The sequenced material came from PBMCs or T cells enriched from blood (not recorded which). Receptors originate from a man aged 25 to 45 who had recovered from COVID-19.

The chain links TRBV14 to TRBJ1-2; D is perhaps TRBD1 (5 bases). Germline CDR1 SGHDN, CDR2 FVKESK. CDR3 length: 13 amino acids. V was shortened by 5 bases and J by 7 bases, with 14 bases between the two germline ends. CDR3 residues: CASSSQGFVGYTF. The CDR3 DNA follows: TGTGCCAGCAGCTCCCAGGGTTTTGTTGGCTACACCTTC.

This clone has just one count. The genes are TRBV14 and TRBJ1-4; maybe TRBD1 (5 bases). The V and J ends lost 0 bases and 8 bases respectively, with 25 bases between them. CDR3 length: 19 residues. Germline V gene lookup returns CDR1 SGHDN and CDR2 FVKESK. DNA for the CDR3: TGTGCCAGCAGCCAAGACTTTTCCTCCAGGATCGGGGGTCGAGAAAAACTGTTTTTT. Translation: CASSQDFSSRIGGREKLFF.

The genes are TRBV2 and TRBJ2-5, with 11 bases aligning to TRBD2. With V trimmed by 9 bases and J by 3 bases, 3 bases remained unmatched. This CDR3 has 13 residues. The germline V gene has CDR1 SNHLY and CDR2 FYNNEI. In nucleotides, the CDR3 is TGTGCCAGGGGGACTAGCGGTAAAGAGACCCAGTACTTC. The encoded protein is CARGTSGKETQYF. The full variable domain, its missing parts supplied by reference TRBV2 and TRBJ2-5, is EPEVTQTPSHQVTQMGQEVILRCVPISNHLYFYWYRQILGQKVEFLVSFYNNEISEKSEIFDDQFSVERPDGSNFTLKIRSTKLEDSAMYFCARGTSGKETQYFGPGTRLLVL.

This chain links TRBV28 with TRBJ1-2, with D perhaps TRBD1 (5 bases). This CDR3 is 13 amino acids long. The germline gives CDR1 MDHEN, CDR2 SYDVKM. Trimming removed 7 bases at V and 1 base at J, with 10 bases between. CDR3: CASTLTVNYGYTF. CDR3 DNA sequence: TGTGCCAGCACCTTGACAGTTAACTATGGCTACACCTTC.

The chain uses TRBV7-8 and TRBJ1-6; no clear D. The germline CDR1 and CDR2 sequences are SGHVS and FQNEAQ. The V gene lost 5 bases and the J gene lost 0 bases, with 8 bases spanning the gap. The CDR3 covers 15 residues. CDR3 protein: CASSAESSYNSPLHF. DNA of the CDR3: TGTGCCAGCAGCGCCGAGAGCTCCTATAATTCACCCCTCCACTTT.

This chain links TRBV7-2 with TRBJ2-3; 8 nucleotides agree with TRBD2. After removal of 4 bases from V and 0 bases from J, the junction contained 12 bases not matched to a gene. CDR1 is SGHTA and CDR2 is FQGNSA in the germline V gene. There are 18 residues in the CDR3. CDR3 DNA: TGTGCCAGCAGCTATTTACCCGAAACTAGCGGAAGCACAGATACGCAGTATTTT. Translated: CASSYLPETSGSTDTQYF.

The CDR3 region is CASSLGGRTGELFF. The CDR3 DNA follows: TGTGCCAGCAGTTTGGGGGGGAGGACCGGGGAGCTGTTTTTT. J is TRBJ2-2 and V is TRBV28; TRBD2 aligns across 7 bases. Germline values: CDR1 MDHEN, CDR2 SYDVKM. The CDR3 has 14 residues. V dropped 3 bases and J dropped 5; count of bases not matched to a gene: 3.

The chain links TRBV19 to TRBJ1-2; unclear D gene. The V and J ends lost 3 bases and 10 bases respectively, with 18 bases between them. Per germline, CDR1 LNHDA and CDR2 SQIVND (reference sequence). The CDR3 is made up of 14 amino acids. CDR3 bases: TGTGCCAGTAGTATCGAATTGGGGAGGGCGACCTACACCTTC. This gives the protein CASSIELGRATYTF.

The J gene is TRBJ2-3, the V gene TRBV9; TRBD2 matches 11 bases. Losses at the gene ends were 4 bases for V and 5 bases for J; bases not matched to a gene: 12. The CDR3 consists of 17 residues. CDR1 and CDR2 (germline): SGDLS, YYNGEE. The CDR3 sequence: CASSITFSGGAEDTQYF. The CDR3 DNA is TGTGCCAGCAGCATAACGTTTAGCGGGGGGGCCGAAGATACGCAGTATTTT. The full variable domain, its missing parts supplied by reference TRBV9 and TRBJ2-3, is DSGVTQTPKHLITATGQRVTLRCSPRSGDLSVYWYQQSLDQGLQFLIQYYNGEERAKGNILERFSAQQFPDLHSELNLSSLELGDSALYFCASSITFSGGAEDTQYFGPGTRLTVL.

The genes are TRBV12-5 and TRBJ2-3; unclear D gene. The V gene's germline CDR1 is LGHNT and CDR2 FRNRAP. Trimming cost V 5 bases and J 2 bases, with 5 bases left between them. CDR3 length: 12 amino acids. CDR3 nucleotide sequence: TGTGCTAGTGGTCCCTCCACAGATACGCAGTATTTT. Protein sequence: CASGPSTDTQYF. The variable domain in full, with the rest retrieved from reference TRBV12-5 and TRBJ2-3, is DARVTQTPRHKVTEMGQEVTMRCQPILGHNTVFWYRQTMMQGLELLAYFRNRAPLDDSGMPKDRFSAEMPDATLATLKIQPSEPRDSAVYFCASGPSTDTQYFGPGTRLTVL.

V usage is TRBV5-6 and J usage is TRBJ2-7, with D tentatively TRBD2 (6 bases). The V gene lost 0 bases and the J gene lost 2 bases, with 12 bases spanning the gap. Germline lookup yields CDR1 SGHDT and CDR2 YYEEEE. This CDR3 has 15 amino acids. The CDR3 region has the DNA TGTGCCAGCAGCTTGGACGGGGGACCTGCCTACGAGCAGTACTTC. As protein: CASSLDGGPAYEQYF. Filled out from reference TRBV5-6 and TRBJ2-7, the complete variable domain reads DAGVTQSPTHLIKTRGQQVTLRCSPKSGHDTVSWYQQALGQGPQFIFQYYEEEERQRGNFPDRFSGHQFPNYSSELNVNALLLGDSALYLCASSLDGGPAYEQYFGPGTRLTVT.

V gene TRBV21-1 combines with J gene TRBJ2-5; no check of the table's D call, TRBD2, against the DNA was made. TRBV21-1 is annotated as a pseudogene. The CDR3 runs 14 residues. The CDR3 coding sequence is TGTGCCAGCAGACGCGGGCCCCCCGGGGAGACCCAGTACTTC. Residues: CASRRGPPGETQYF.